The rows below give T cell receptor beta chains drawn from one sample of a study of cytomegalovirus exposure and HLA in healthy donors. The data were produced by immunoSEQ multiplex PCR, yet TCRdb's version contains in-frame clones alone and is incomplete. Of 35,000 to 50,000 clones in the sample, 60% to 70% were seen once. Material: PBMCs. These receptors were taken from a man aged 40-49 years in good health and CMV-seronegative. The CDR3 runs from the conserved cysteine through the conserved F or W.

J | V | CDR3
TRBJ2-7 | TRBV5-4 | CASSAGQGNSYEQYF
TRBJ1-1 | TRBV5-1 | CASSLVALQANEAFF
TRBJ1-1 | TRBV19 | CASSGQGNTEAFF
TRBJ1-6 | TRBV30 | CASTTPGTPDSPLHF
TRBJ2-7 | TRBV4-2 | CASSQVPGGSYEQYF
TRBJ1-3 | TRBV29-1 | CSAGPFREDGNTIYF
TRBJ1-5 | TRBV4-1 | CASSQDRGQGSQPQHF
TRBJ2-5 | TRBV19 | CASRREGSGTQYF
TRBJ1-2 | TRBV6-5 | CASSSPGYGYTF
TRBJ1-5 | TRBV5-1 | CASSPGQGALQPQHF
TRBJ1-1 | TRBV4-3 | CASSQERGLNTEAFF
TRBJ2-7 | TRBV6-5 | CASSYQRQGYEQYF
TRBJ2-5 | TRBV19 | CASRSSRGEETQYF
TRBJ1-1 | TRBV29-1 | CSVHRGNTEAFF
TRBJ2-7 | TRBV13 | CASSSETSGGYEQYF
TRBJ2-3 | TRBV29-1 | CSVLPGLATDTQYF